Presented here are 5 T cell receptor beta chains from one specimen sequenced in a study of identical twins. TCRdb reanalysed the 5' RACE reads using MiXCR and keeps one entry per CDR3 protein. Counted here are approximately 890,000 distinct CDR3 sequences, roughly an eighth occurring once; the ten biggest clones make up around 1.5%. These data were also filed under a second study, of yellow fever vaccine responses in identical twins.

Sequencing was done on a sample of PBMCs. The receptors originated from a woman aged 18 to 35 in good health.

The chain combines TRBV11-2 with TRBJ2-1; 7 bases are a match to TRBD1. The ends lost 0 bases at V and 1 base at J; junction bases unmatched: 9. The CDR3 length is 18 residues. The germline gives CDR1 SGHAT, CDR2 FQNNGV. CDR3 amino acids: CASSLDPLRGYSYNEQFF. The CDR3, as DNA: TGTGCCAGCAGCTTAGATCCCCTCAGGGGGTATTCCTACAATGAGCAGTTCTTC.

This clonotype came up a few times. The CDR3 bases are TGCAGTGCTAGCTCAGGGGCAAACACTGAAGCTTTCTTT. It yields the protein CSASSGANTEAFF. This chain connects TRBV20-1 to TRBJ1-1, with D tentatively TRBD1 (6 bases). V lost 3 bases and J lost 2, with 10 bases in between. From germline, CDR1 is DFQATT and CDR2 SNEGSKA (reference sequence). CDR3 size: 13 residues.

This clonotype was seen ten or more times. The chain couples TRBV27 to TRBJ2-7; 7 bases are a match to TRBD1. The CDR3 extends over 15 amino acids. Germline-derived CDR1 and CDR2 are MNHEY and SMNVEV (reference sequence). V shed 3 bases, J shed 2 bases, and the junction held 7 bases outside the gene matches. CDR3: CASSFRTGFTYEQYF. As DNA, the CDR3 is TGTGCCAGCAGTTTTCGGACAGGTTTCACCTACGAGCAGTACTTC.

This clonotype was observed many times. The chain is built from TRBV5-1 and TRBJ2-7; no definite D call. The V gene's germline CDR1 is SGHRS and CDR2 YFSETQ. The CDR3 length is 16 residues. The germline V and J ends were trimmed by 2 bases and 0 bases, with 15 bases remaining between them. CDR3 residues: CASSLPDTWYSYEQYV. The CDR3 DNA sequence: TGCGCCAGCAGCTTACCTGATACTTGGTACTCCTACGAGCAGTACGTC.

This clonotype was observed at least ten times. The genes are TRBV6-5 and TRBJ2-4; D gene unclear. This CDR3 is built from 15 residues. Germline V gene sequence: CDR1 MNHEY, CDR2 SVGAGI. Trimming took off 0 bases at V and 0 bases at J, with 6 bases between the two ends. CDR3 sequence (DNA): TGTGCCAGCAGTTACTCGTCCGTAGCCAAAAACATTCAGTACTTC. Encoded protein: CASSYSSVAKNIQYF.